The rows below give T cell receptor beta chains drawn from one sample of a study of CD8 T cells in Susac syndrome. TCRdb fed the immunoSEQ multiplex PCR reads into MiXCR, producing one record per CDR3 protein. The table lists around 200,000 distinct CDR3 sequences, 90% to 96% of them singletons, with approximately 0.09% in the top ten. The sample comprised CD4+ T cells from PBMCs. These receptors were obtained from a human donor with multiple sclerosis. The CDR3 runs from the conserved cysteine through the conserved F or W. A D gene is named only where the DNA matches it firmly. Where a row states a size, it is once, few, many or the class of an expanded clone; other rows omit it.

abundance: few
v_gene: TRBV7-9
j_gene: TRBJ2-1
d_gene: -
CDR3nt: TGTGCCAGCAGCCGCGACTGGAATGAGCAGTTCTTC
CDR3aa: CASSRDWNEQFF

abundance: -
v_gene: TRBV29-1
j_gene: TRBJ1-1
d_gene: TRBD1
CDR3nt: TGCAGCGGGGACAGGAACACTGAAGCTTTCTTT
CDR3aa: CSGDRNTEAFF

abundance: -
v_gene: TRBV20-1
j_gene: TRBJ2-7
d_gene: -
CDR3nt: TGCAGTGCTAGCCTTCCTCAGGGGCCGTCCTACGAGCAGTACTTC
CDR3aa: CSASLPQGPSYEQYF

abundance: -
v_gene: TRBV30
j_gene: TRBJ1-1
d_gene: TRBD1
CDR3nt: TGTGCCTGGAGTCCGCGGGACAGGCATGCCGGAGCTTTCTTT
CDR3aa: CAWSPRDRHAGAFF

abundance: -
v_gene: TRBV5-1
j_gene: TRBJ1-1
d_gene: -
CDR3nt: TGCGCCAGCAGCCCGGGGGGGAACCGGAACACTGAAGCTTTCTTT
CDR3aa: CASSPGGNRNTEAFF

abundance: -
v_gene: TRBV30
j_gene: TRBJ2-5
d_gene: TRBD2
CDR3nt: TGTGCCTGGAAAATTAACGGGGGGGAGACCCAGTACTTC
CDR3aa: CAWKINGGETQYF

abundance: -
v_gene: TRBV14
j_gene: TRBJ2-3
d_gene: -
CDR3nt: TGTGCCAGCAGCCAAGGTGACAGTAGCACAGATACGCAGTATTTT
CDR3aa: CASSQGDSSTDTQYF

abundance: -
v_gene: TRBV5-1
j_gene: TRBJ2-7
d_gene: TRBD2
CDR3nt: TGCGCCAGCAGCCAGGATCCCGGGACTAGCGGAAGGCAGTACTTC
CDR3aa: CASSQDPGTSGRQYF

abundance: -
v_gene: TRBV28
j_gene: TRBJ2-7
d_gene: -
CDR3nt: TGTGCCAGCAGTTTGGGACCTCTTGGCTCCTACGAGCAGTACTTC
CDR3aa: CASSLGPLGSYEQYF

abundance: -
v_gene: TRBV6-2/TRBV6-3
j_gene: TRBJ2-7
d_gene: -
CDR3nt: TGTGCCAGCCGGAGGGGACCGACCTACGAGCAGTACTTC
CDR3aa: CASRRGPTYEQYF

abundance: -
v_gene: TRBV5-4
j_gene: TRBJ1-1
d_gene: -
CDR3nt: TGTGCCAGCAGCTTGTACGGGGAAGAAGCTTTCTTT
CDR3aa: CASSLYGEEAFF

abundance: -
v_gene: TRBV7-3
j_gene: TRBJ1-1
d_gene: TRBD1
CDR3nt: TGTGCCAGCAGCCGAGCAGGGACAGGATATACTGAAGCTTTCTTT
CDR3aa: CASSRAGTGYTEAFF

abundance: -
v_gene: TRBV30
j_gene: TRBJ2-7
d_gene: -
CDR3nt: TGTGCCTGGGGCCGGAGCTCCTACGAGCAGTACTTC
CDR3aa: CAWGRSSYEQYF

abundance: -
v_gene: TRBV2
j_gene: TRBJ2-1
d_gene: -
CDR3nt: TGTGCCAGCAGGGCCGGACGGGGCTCCTACAATGAGCAGTTCTTC
CDR3aa: CASRAGRGSYNEQFF

abundance: -
v_gene: TRBV20-1
j_gene: TRBJ1-1
d_gene: TRBD1
CDR3nt: TGCAGTGCTAGAGGTGGACAGGGTCAGAACACTGAAGCTTTCTTT
CDR3aa: CSARGGQGQNTEAFF

abundance: -
v_gene: TRBV20-1
j_gene: TRBJ1-2
d_gene: -
CDR3nt: TGCAGTACCAGGACAGTCTATGGCTACACCTTC
CDR3aa: CSTRTVYGYTF

abundance: once
v_gene: TRBV4-1
j_gene: TRBJ2-1
d_gene: TRBD2
CDR3nt: TGCGCCAGCAGGTCTCTAGAGCGGGGGGGCCGAAATGAGCAGTTCTTC
CDR3aa: CASRSLERGGRNEQFF

abundance: -
v_gene: TRBV3-1
j_gene: TRBJ1-1
d_gene: -
CDR3nt: TGTGCCAGCAGCCAAGGATGGACCTCTGAAGCTTTCTTT
CDR3aa: CASSQGWTSEAFF

abundance: -
v_gene: TRBV29-1
j_gene: TRBJ1-1
d_gene: TRBD1
CDR3nt: TGCAGCGTCGAGCGAACAGGGGGCACTGAAGCTTTCTTT
CDR3aa: CSVERTGGTEAFF

abundance: -
v_gene: TRBV7-3
j_gene: TRBJ1-2
d_gene: TRBD1
CDR3nt: TGTGCCAGCAGCGCGAGCCGGGACAGTAACTATGGCTACACCTTC
CDR3aa: CASSASRDSNYGYTF

abundance: -
v_gene: TRBV2
j_gene: TRBJ1-5
d_gene: -
CDR3nt: TGTGCCAGCAGTGTCCAGGGTTCTCAGCCCCAGCATTTT
CDR3aa: CASSVQGSQPQHF

abundance: -
v_gene: TRBV6-6
j_gene: TRBJ2-1
d_gene: -
CDR3nt: TGTGCCAGCAGTTATTTCGGGCGTATGGGTGGCAATGAGCAGTTCTTC
CDR3aa: CASSYFGRMGGNEQFF

abundance: -
v_gene: TRBV7-2
j_gene: TRBJ2-1
d_gene: TRBD2
CDR3nt: TGTGCCAGCAGCCCCGGGCCGGGGGGGACCGTTAATGAGCAGTTCTTC
CDR3aa: CASSPGPGGTVNEQFF

abundance: once
v_gene: TRBV28
j_gene: TRBJ2-7
d_gene: -
CDR3nt: TGTGCCAGCCTTGAGTCGGGGGCCAGCGAGCAGTACTTC
CDR3aa: CASLESGASEQYF

abundance: -
v_gene: TRBV30
j_gene: TRBJ1-1
d_gene: -
CDR3nt: TGTGCCTGGAGGGGGTGGGCTAACCCTATGAACACTGAAGCTTTCTTT
CDR3aa: CAWRGWANPMNTEAFF

abundance: -
v_gene: TRBV20-1
j_gene: TRBJ2-5
d_gene: TRBD2
CDR3nt: TGCAGTGCTAGACCTCTAGCGGGGGGAGAGACCCAGTACTTC
CDR3aa: CSARPLAGGETQYF

abundance: -
v_gene: TRBV5-1
j_gene: TRBJ2-7
d_gene: -
CDR3nt: TGCGCCAGCAGCTTGGGCCGACTAGCCTACGAGCAGTACTTC
CDR3aa: CASSLGRLAYEQYF

abundance: -
v_gene: TRBV5-4
j_gene: TRBJ2-5
d_gene: -
CDR3nt: TGTGCCAGCAGCTTGCAGGCGTCGGAGACCCAGTACTTC
CDR3aa: CASSLQASETQYF

abundance: -
v_gene: TRBV25-1
j_gene: TRBJ1-5
d_gene: -
CDR3nt: TGTGCCAGCAGTGAATTCGGAGGCAATCAGCCCCAGCATTTT
CDR3aa: CASSEFGGNQPQHF

abundance: -
v_gene: TRBV5-1
j_gene: TRBJ2-3
d_gene: -
CDR3nt: TGCGCCAGCAGCTTGGACTCGATTTTGGGGCAGTATTTT
CDR3aa: CASSLDSILGQYF

abundance: -
v_gene: TRBV29-1
j_gene: TRBJ1-1
d_gene: -
CDR3nt: TGCAGCGATCAGAGGGGGTACACTGAAGCTTTCTTT
CDR3aa: CSDQRGYTEAFF

abundance: -
v_gene: TRBV28
j_gene: TRBJ1-4
d_gene: -
CDR3nt: TGTGCCAGCAGTCCGAATGACAAAGGTGAAAAACTGTTTTTT
CDR3aa: CASSPNDKGEKLFF

abundance: -
v_gene: TRBV20-1
j_gene: TRBJ2-3
d_gene: -
CDR3nt: TGCAGTGCTAGATTGGGTACAGATACGCAGTATTTT
CDR3aa: CSARLGTDTQYF

abundance: -
v_gene: TRBV2
j_gene: TRBJ1-1
d_gene: -
CDR3nt: TGTGCCAGCAGTGAAGGTTGGACGCTGAACACTGAAGCTTTCTTT
CDR3aa: CASSEGWTLNTEAFF

abundance: -
v_gene: TRBV9
j_gene: TRBJ2-7
d_gene: -
CDR3nt: TGTGCCAGCAGCGTAGGAGGCACCGGCTCCTACGAGCAGTACTTC
CDR3aa: CASSVGGTGSYEQYF

abundance: -
v_gene: TRBV20-1
j_gene: TRBJ1-5
d_gene: TRBD1
CDR3nt: TGCAGTGCCAGGGACAGGCTAAATCAGCCCCAGCATTTT
CDR3aa: CSARDRLNQPQHF

abundance: -
v_gene: TRBV5-1
j_gene: TRBJ2-2
d_gene: TRBD2
CDR3nt: TGCGCCACCCAGAAATCTCCGGGACTAGCTACTGCGAACACCGGGGAGCTGTTTTTT
CDR3aa: CATQKSPGLATANTGELFF

abundance: -
v_gene: TRBV7-9
j_gene: TRBJ1-2
d_gene: TRBD1
CDR3nt: TGTGCCAGCAGCGAAGGGGGCTACGGCTACACCTTC
CDR3aa: CASSEGGYGYTF

abundance: -
v_gene: TRBV20-1
j_gene: TRBJ2-3
d_gene: -
CDR3nt: TGCAGTGCTAGAGCCCAAGGTTGGTCGCTCACAGATACGCAGTATTTT
CDR3aa: CSARAQGWSLTDTQYF

abundance: -
v_gene: TRBV12-3/TRBV12-4
j_gene: TRBJ1-6
d_gene: TRBD1
CDR3nt: TGTGCCAGCAGCCCCGGGACAGTGATATATTCACCCCTCCACTTT
CDR3aa: CASSPGTVIYSPLHF

abundance: once
v_gene: TRBV29-1
j_gene: TRBJ2-7
d_gene: -
CDR3nt: TGCAGCGTCGGCGGGAGGGGGACAGGGGAGACCTACGAGCAGTACTTC
CDR3aa: CSVGGRGTGETYEQYF

abundance: -
v_gene: TRBV11-2
j_gene: TRBJ2-2
d_gene: TRBD2
CDR3nt: TGTGCCAGCAGCCTCGCTGGGGGACTAGTTCCCGGGGAGCTGTTTTTT
CDR3aa: CASSLAGGLVPGELFF

abundance: -
v_gene: TRBV4-2
j_gene: TRBJ2-1
d_gene: -
CDR3nt: TGTGCCAGCAGCCAAGATTCGGGGGGCGATCACAATGAGCAGTTCTTC
CDR3aa: CASSQDSGGDHNEQFF

abundance: -
v_gene: TRBV30
j_gene: TRBJ1-1
d_gene: TRBD1
CDR3nt: TGTGCCTGGAGTCAAACCTTTCCCGGACAGGGGAAGGCTTTCTTT
CDR3aa: CAWSQTFPGQGKAFF

abundance: -
v_gene: TRBV2
j_gene: TRBJ2-3
d_gene: TRBD1
CDR3nt: TGTGCCAGCAGTGATCCACCGGGACAGGGGGCGGCAGATACGCAGTATTTT
CDR3aa: CASSDPPGQGAADTQYF